A single sample gave rise to the 31 T cell receptor beta chains below, sequenced in a study of T cells expressing NK-cell markers. TCRdb reprocessed the 5' RACE reads, keeping one entry per CDR3 protein, no DNA. The sample table includes roughly 390,000 distinct CDR3 sequences. The source material was blood T cells: a sorted CD56 or NKG2C T cell subset, CD4+ or CD8+ T cells, or bulk PBMC T cells (not recorded which). Receptors were obtained from a man aged 18-70 years in good health.

This chain joins TRBV7-3 and TRBJ2-1; TCRdb reports TRBD1, a call that lacks DNA to check it against. Per the germline V gene, CDR1 is SGHTA and CDR2 is FQGTGA. The CDR3 loop spans 14 amino acids. CDR3 amino acids: CASSKQGNYNEQFF. Together with reference TRBV7-3 and TRBJ2-1, the CDR3 gives the full variable domain: GAGVSQTPSNKVTEKGKYVELRCDPISGHTALYWYRQSLGQGPEFLIYFQGTGAADDSGLPNDRFFAVRPEGSVSTLKIQRTERGDSAVYLCASSKQGNYNEQFFGPGTRLTVL.

The J gene is TRBJ2-5, the V gene TRBV7-2; TCRdb picks TRBD2, but there is no DNA to check that call. Germline lookup yields CDR1 SGHTA and CDR2 FQGNSA. The CDR3 totals 16 residues. The CDR3 protein is CASSPTDIGVEETQYF.

The chain couples TRBV20-1 to TRBJ2-3; TCRdb outputs TRBD2, but without DNA this stays unchecked. Germline CDR1 DFQATT, CDR2 SNEGSKA (reference sequence). The CDR3 spans 15 residues. CDR3: CSARGDGRGAITQYF.

The chain joins TRBV5-1 to TRBJ2-3. Germline V gene sequence: CDR1 SGHRS, CDR2 YFSETQ. The CDR3 is 16 amino acids. CDR3: CASSLGASRGADTQYF.

The chain recombines TRBV12-3 or TRBV12-4 with TRBJ2-5; as DNA is missing, the TRBD1 call by TCRdb cannot be tested. The CDR3 spans 14 residues. The CDR3: CASSFDRGKETQYF.

The CDR3: CASSAGDRYNSPLHF. The chain is built from TRBV9 and TRBJ1-6; TCRdb indicates TRBD1, and absent DNA this call remains unverified. The CDR3 contains 15 residues. Germline assignment: CDR1 SGDLS and CDR2 YYNGEE.

The rearrangement links TRBV19 to TRBJ2-2. Germline loops: CDR1 LNHDA, CDR2 SQIVND (reference sequence). The CDR3 has 14 residues. The CDR3 sequence: CASRASANTGELFF.

The rearrangement links TRBV20-1 to TRBJ2-5; the D gene TCRdb calls, TRBD1, cannot be checked with no DNA. This CDR3 has 14 amino acids. Germline loops: CDR1 DFQATT, CDR2 SNEGSKA (reference sequence). The CDR3 spells CSYPGTGIRETQYF.

The J gene is TRBJ2-2, the V gene TRBV6-4; TCRdb designates TRBD1, a call that cannot be tested without DNA. Germline assignment: CDR1 MRHNA and CDR2 SNTAGT. CDR3 length: 14 residues. Here the CDR3 reads CASSVRTGSGELFF.

The genes are TRBV6-1 and TRBJ2-2; TCRdb calls TRBD2, which cannot be checked without DNA. In germline, CDR1 is MNHNS, CDR2 SASEGT. The CDR3 consists of 15 residues. The chain's CDR3 is CASRALGRAEGELFF.

The chain couples TRBV5-1 to TRBJ2-1; checking the TCRdb D call of TRBD1 is not possible without DNA. The CDR3 is made up of 14 amino acids. The germline gives CDR1 SGHRS, CDR2 YFSETQ. The CDR3 sequence is CASSLFFGAGEQFF.

The chain links TRBV6-2 or TRBV6-3 to TRBJ1-6. The CDR3 runs to 14 residues. The germline gives CDR1 MNHEY, CDR2 SVGEGT. The CDR3 reads CASMGGASNSPLHF.

The chain has TRBV19 and TRBJ1-1; TCRdb picks TRBD1, but there is no DNA to check that call. Germline lookup yields CDR1 LNHDA and CDR2 SQIVND (reference sequence). CDR3 size: 17 residues. The CDR3 sequence: CASSANRDTRSHTEAFF.

V usage is TRBV20-1 and J usage is TRBJ2-1. This CDR3 region has 13 residues. Germline CDR1 is DFQATT and CDR2 is SNEGSKA (reference sequence). The CDR3 sequence is CSTNYKKNNEQFF.

The CDR3 sequence: CASSLTRLGGEKLFF. The chain is built from TRBV6-5 and TRBJ1-4; TCRdb designates TRBD1, a call that cannot be tested without DNA. This CDR3 spans 15 amino acids. Germline V gene data show CDR1 as MNHEY and CDR2 as SVGAGI.

The chain uses TRBV12-3 or TRBV12-4 and TRBJ2-3. The CDR3 has 14 residues. The CDR3 loop is CASSFRRSSTPQYF.

The chain combines TRBV5-1 with TRBJ2-1. The germline CDR1 and CDR2 sequences are SGHRS and YFSETQ. The CDR3 sequence is 14 residues long. The CDR3 is CASSLETTFNEQFF.

The chain carries TRBV7-2 and TRBJ2-4; without DNA, the TCRdb call of TRBD1 cannot be checked. This CDR3 is built from 16 residues. The germline V gene has CDR1 SGHTA and CDR2 FQGNSA. The CDR3 sequence is CASSLTGQLAKNIQYF.

The V gene is TRBV3-1, the J gene TRBJ2-3; TCRdb's D call, TRBD2, is unchecked because there is no DNA. The CDR3 extends over 16 amino acids. The germline gives CDR1 LGHDT, CDR2 YNNKEL (reference sequence). CDR3 sequence reads: CASSPTSGRGFDTQYF.

This chain joins TRBV5-1 and TRBJ2-2. This CDR3 contains 13 residues. Germline CDR1 is SGHRS and CDR2 is YFSETQ. CDR3 sequence: CASSGVAAGELFF.

The chain recombines TRBV6-6 with TRBJ2-7. This CDR3 is 13 amino acids long. Germline V gene lookup returns CDR1 MNHNY and CDR2 SVGAGI (reference sequence). This CDR3 reads CASSYRSGDEQYF.

J is TRBJ2-1 and V is TRBV24-1; TCRdb's D call of TRBD1 is untestable without DNA. The CDR3 totals 15 residues. CDR1 is KGHDR, CDR2 SFDVKD, per germline. This chain's CDR3 is CATSDLNGPRGEQFF.

The chain couples TRBV5-1 to TRBJ2-4; TCRdb's D gene call, TRBD2, goes unchecked for lack of DNA. Germline V gives CDR1 SGHRS, CDR2 YFSETQ. The CDR3 totals 16 residues. CDR3 sequence reads: CASSLGLADPRNIQYF.

The chain employs TRBV6-1 and TRBJ2-3; no DNA is available, so the TRBD2 call from TCRdb remains unchecked. The CDR3 spans 17 residues. Germline assignment: CDR1 MNHNS and CDR2 SASEGT. The CDR3 is CASRPWTSGDSTDTQYF.

The rearrangement uses TRBV13 and TRBJ1-3. CDR3 length: 16 amino acids. Germline V lookup: CDR1 PRHDT, CDR2 FYEKMQ (reference sequence). This CDR3 is CASSLADGLAGNTIYF.

CDR3 in amino acids: CASSTNRGDEQFF. The V call is TRBV19, the J call TRBJ2-1; TCRdb names TRBD2, which stays unverified in the absence of DNA. The CDR3 has 13 amino acids. Germline V CDR1 and CDR2: LNHDA, SQIVND (reference sequence).

The genes are TRBV9 and TRBJ2-7; TCRdb reports TRBD1, a call that lacks DNA to check it against. CDR1 is SGDLS and CDR2 is YYNGEE in the germline V gene. The CDR3 consists of 13 residues. CDR3 sequence: CASSGTGTYEQYF.

V gene TRBV9 combines with J gene TRBJ2-5; TCRdb returns TRBD2, unconfirmable since there is no DNA. The CDR3 is 17 residues long. The germline gives CDR1 SGDLS, CDR2 YYNGEE. This CDR3 reads CASSVGTRLASQETQYF. The full variable domain, its missing parts supplied by reference TRBV9 and TRBJ2-5, is DSGVTQTPKHLITATGQRVTLRCSPRSGDLSVYWYQQSLDQGLQFLIQYYNGEERAKGNILERFSAQQFPDLHSELNLSSLELGDSALYFCASSVGTRLASQETQYFGPGTRLLVL.

The chain joins TRBV9 to TRBJ2-3; the D call of TRBD1 rests on TCRdb alone, since no DNA is present to check it. Germline values: CDR1 SGDLS, CDR2 YYNGEE. The CDR3 consists of 14 residues. The chain's CDR3 is CASGLSDGADTQYF. The full variable domain, completed using reference TRBV9 and TRBJ2-3, is DSGVTQTPKHLITATGQRVTLRCSPRSGDLSVYWYQQSLDQGLQFLIQYYNGEERAKGNILERFSAQQFPDLHSELNLSSLELGDSALYFCASGLSDGADTQYFGPGTRLTVL.

The chain links TRBV5-1 to TRBJ1-4; TCRdb calls TRBD1, which cannot be checked without DNA. CDR1 and CDR2 (germline): SGHRS, YFSETQ. This CDR3 is 15 amino acids long. The CDR3 protein is CASSLQQGTNEKLFF.

The CDR3 protein is CASSLEGGRSPLHF. The chain has TRBV12-3 or TRBV12-4 and TRBJ1-6; the TCRdb call, TRBD1, lacks DNA for checking. The CDR3 is 14 amino acids.